This T cell receptor beta chain derives from a study of T-cell memory formation after mild COVID-19. After 5'RACE with constant-segment primers, TCR alpha and TCR beta cDNA libraries carrying sample barcodes and UMIs were obtained. TCRdb reprocessed the 5' RACE reads via MiXCR and lists one record per CDR3 protein. The repertoire consists of 140,000 or so distinct CDR3 sequences, with roughly 19% occurring once and the leading ten covering about 2.3%. This clonotype was detected a few times. What it binds is unknown. Germline assignment: CDR1 KGHDR and CDR2 SFDVKD. With 3 bases removed from V and 14 bases from J, the gap between germline ends came to 22 bases. There are 15 residues in the CDR3. Study-level results: A balance of CD4 and CD8 characterized clones contracting day 15 to 85, whereas later expanders leaned CD4+.

The V gene is TRBV24-1, the J gene TRBJ2-1, with D perhaps TRBD2 (6 bases). This sequence originates from an adult woman who had mild COVID-19 (a few samples of this study predate the infection). Cell type and time point are not known. Sample: PBMCs or a T cell subset sorted from them (not recorded which). In nucleotides, the CDR3 is TGTGCCACCAGTGATAGTAGCGGTCCGGAGGGTGCGGAGTTCTTC. Translation gives CATSDSSGPEGAEFF.